The clone carrying this T cell receptor beta chain was observed a handful of times. Its cognate antigen is unknown. CDR1 DFQATT and CDR2 SNEGSKA come from the germline V gene (reference sequence). V lost 4 bases and J lost 2; bases outside the gene matches: 10. The CDR3 has 16 residues. The library was built from roughly 400 ng RNA with molecular barcoded adaptors for alpha/delta and beta/gamma chains. TCRdb called the reads again in MiXCR, with one record for every CDR3 protein. This sample has roughly 130,000 distinct CDR3 sequences, with over 10% found just once. The entry originates in a study of read filtering for tumor transcriptome and immune sequencing. Study details: Mean patient age was roughly 72 years, range roughly 45 to 85; around 17 male, 14 female.

Whole-study results and caveats: Dropping single-read clonotypes raised IR-seq and RNA-seq shared-clonotype correlation. This fraction held mixed bone marrow immune cells after CD138-negative sorting.

The source is a donor at least 40 years old with multiple myeloma. The material sequenced was a population of CD138-negative cells sorted from bone marrow. The chain joins TRBV20-1 to TRBJ2-3; 9 bases are a match to TRBD2. DNA of the CDR3: TGCAGTGCTACCCCCCGGCTAGCGGGACCCACAGATACGCAGTATTTT. This translates into CSATPRLAGPTDTQYF.